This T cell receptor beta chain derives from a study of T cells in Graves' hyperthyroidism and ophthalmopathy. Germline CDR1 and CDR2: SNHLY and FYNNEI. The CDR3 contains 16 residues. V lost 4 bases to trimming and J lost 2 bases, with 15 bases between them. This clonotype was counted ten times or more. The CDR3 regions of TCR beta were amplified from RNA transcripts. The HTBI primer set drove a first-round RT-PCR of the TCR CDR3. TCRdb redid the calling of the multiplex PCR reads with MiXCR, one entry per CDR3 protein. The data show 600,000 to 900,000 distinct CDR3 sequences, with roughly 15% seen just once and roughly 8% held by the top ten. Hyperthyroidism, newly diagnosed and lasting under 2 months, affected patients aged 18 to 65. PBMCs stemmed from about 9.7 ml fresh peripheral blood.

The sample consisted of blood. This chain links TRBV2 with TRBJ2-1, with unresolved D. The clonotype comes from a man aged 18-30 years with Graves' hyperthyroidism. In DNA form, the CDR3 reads TGTGCCAGCAGTGGGGCTACCCTGATTACCTACAATGAGCAGTTCTTC. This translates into CASSGATLITYNEQFF.